This T cell receptor (beta chain) appears in the sequencing data of a study of T cells in Graves' hyperthyroidism and ophthalmopathy. Amplified TCR beta CDR3 regions came from RNA transcripts. The TCR CDR3 was amplified in a first-round RT-PCR using the HTBI primer set. TCRdb re-called the multiplex PCR reads with MiXCR, one entry per CDR3 protein. The sample has about 840,000 distinct CDR3 sequences, 38% seen once. Newly diagnosed patients aged 18 to 65 had hyperthyroidism of under 2 months' duration. Ten or more counts support this clonotype. Its antigen is not known. V shed 4 bases and J shed 5 bases, with 12 bases lying between them. The germline V gene encodes CDR1 SGDLS and CDR2 YYNGEE. This CDR3 is built from 13 residues. Study conclusions and caveats: By a 13 V-J model, ophthalmopathy was set apart from stable hyperthyroidism.

The source material was blood. The chain is built from TRBV9 and TRBJ2-5, with D hard to call. This TCR was sampled from a man between 18 and 29 years old with Graves' hyperthyroidism. DNA for the CDR3: TGTGCCAGCAGCCCATGGGTCGGGGAGACCCAGTACTTC. This sequence encodes CASSPWVGETQYF. Combining the CDR3 with reference TRBV9 and TRBJ2-5 gives the whole variable domain DSGVTQTPKHLITATGQRVTLRCSPRSGDLSVYWYQQSLDQGLQFLIQYYNGEERAKGNILERFSAQQFPDLHSELNLSSLELGDSALYFCASSPWVGETQYFGPGTRLLVL.